This record looks at one T cell receptor beta chain sequence and its context. This clonotype was detected many times. It has no known antigen specificity. No much larger clone is present one base from it, and per-base qualities are unavailable. The method was 5' RACE. The reads were generated on an Illumina MiSeq. The public reads were reprocessed in TCRdb via fastp at Q25 and MiXCR, keeping in-frame beta chains. CDR3 protein duplicates are merged, each entry listing the most common genes and DNA. This sample holds approximately 89,000 distinct CDR3 sequences; about 4.8% were observed only once. Clones ranked in the top ten supply around 7.6% of the sample. This specimen comes from a study of T cells of healthy individuals (dated by TCRdb to the late 2010s). CDR1 and CDR2, per the germline V gene (reference sequence), are DFQATT and SNEGSKA. For this chain, trimming is 6 bases at the V end and 6 bases at the J end, and the number of junction bases without a gene match is 13. The CDR3 runs 15 residues from the cysteine to the phenylalanine. Only CDR3 DNA remains: 45 bases, in frame from the first base.

The rearrangement joined TRBV20-1 to TRBJ1-1; TRBD1 lines up with 10 middle nucleotides. The TCR sequence derives from a female donor in good health. The DNA sequence is TGCAGTGCGATAACCCGGGACAGGGGCCCCCCTGAAGCTTTCTTT. Its protein is CSAITRDRGPPEAFF.